Shown below are 11 T cell receptor beta chains from a single sample sequenced in a study of blood T cell repertoires in COVID-19. The repertoire was sequenced with immunoSEQ multiplex PCR; TCRdb's copy has only in-frame clones and lacks some. This table has approximately 500,000 clones, 80% to 90% appearing once. Material: peripheral blood. The receptors come from a human donor in a cohort sampled during active COVID-19.

V gene TRBV5-1 combines with J gene TRBJ1-3; D may be TRBD1 (6 bases). The CDR3 extends over 16 amino acids. Germline CDR1 reads SGHRS; CDR2 reads YFSETQ. V was cut by 0 bases and J by 3 bases, with 13 bases left in between. The CDR3 nucleotides are TGCGCCAGCAGCTTGGTTGCTGGACAGCTTGGAAACACCATATATTTT. Its translation: CASSLVAGQLGNTIYF.

The chain's CDR3 is CASSLSDTQYF. CDR3 coding DNA: TGTGCCAGCAGCTTATCGGATACGCAGTATTTT. The chain is built from TRBV7-3 and TRBJ2-3; no clear D. V gave up 2 bases and J gave up 6 bases, with 3 bases separating them. The V gene's germline CDR1 is SGHTA and CDR2 FQGTGA. The CDR3 contains 11 residues.

In its sample, this clone was seen once. The V gene is TRBV7-6, the J gene TRBJ2-2; the match to TRBD2 covers 10 bases. The trim removed 7 bases at V and 1 base at J, leaving 6 bases unmatched. CDR3 length equals 16 residues. CDR1 is SGHVS, CDR2 FNYEAQ, per germline. As DNA, the CDR3 is TGTGCCAGCAAGAGAGGACTAGCGGAGAACACCGGGGAGCTGTTTTTT. Translating gives CASKRGLAENTGELFF.

This chain joins TRBV7-9 and TRBJ1-1; 8 bases agree with TRBD1. After removal of 6 bases from V and 4 bases from J, the junction contained 7 bases not matched to a gene. The germline V gene encodes CDR1 SEHNR and CDR2 FQNEAQ (reference sequence). The CDR3 has 14 amino acids. The CDR3 bases are TGTGCCAGCAGATTGGGACAGGTGTTCACTGAAGCTTTCTTT. It is translated as CASRLGQVFTEAFF.

The chain joins TRBV19 to TRBJ2-1, with D maybe TRBD2 (5 bases). The CDR3 is 13 residues long. Trimming left V 8 bases short and J 0 bases short, with 8 bases between. CDR1 LNHDA and CDR2 SQIVND come from the germline V gene (reference sequence). In DNA, the CDR3 is TGTGCCAGTTCGGAGGTCTCCTACAATGAGCAGTTCTTC. This gives the protein CASSEVSYNEQFF.

V usage is TRBV19 and J usage is TRBJ1-5; no clear D gene. This CDR3 is built from 16 residues. Germline loops: CDR1 LNHDA, CDR2 SQIVND (reference sequence). Trimming pared 5 bases from V and 5 bases from J, leaving 19 bases between. The CDR3, as DNA: TGTGCCAGTAGTCCCCATGACGGGGAGAGGTATCAGCCCCAGCATTTT. It translates to CASSPHDGERYQPQHF.

The V call is TRBV28, the J call TRBJ1-2; a weak D match, TRBD1 (6 bases). The CDR3 sequence is 14 residues long. The germline V and J ends were trimmed by 6 bases and 4 bases, with 15 bases remaining between them. Germline assignment: CDR1 MDHEN and CDR2 SYDVKM. The CDR3 protein is CASSRLDRSYGYTF. The CDR3 nucleotides are TGTGCCAGCAGCCGACTTGACAGGAGCTATGGCTACACCTTC.

The chain carries TRBV5-6 and TRBJ2-7; 7 nucleotides align to TRBD1. The CDR3 length is 16 residues. V lost 4 bases and J lost 0; bases outside the gene matches: 10. Germline loops: CDR1 SGHDT, CDR2 YYEEEE. In DNA, the CDR3 is TGTGCCAGCAGCGAGGGACAGAGCCTTATCTCCTACGAGCAGTACTTC. It is translated as CASSEGQSLISYEQYF.

This clone has just one count. This rearrangement joins TRBV25-1 to TRBJ1-1, with 10 bases lining up with TRBD1. V lost 6 bases to trimming and J lost 9 bases; unmatched junction nucleotides: 7. This CDR3 comprises 13 residues. Germline V lookup: CDR1 MGHDK, CDR2 SYGVNS. Here the CDR3 DNA reads TGTGCCAGCAGGGAGGGGGGACAGGGGAAAGCTTTCTTT. Translating it yields CASREGGQGKAFF.

This clone showed up just once. The chain carries TRBV28 and TRBJ1-1; D possibly corresponds to TRBD1 (6 bases). This CDR3 comprises 14 residues. Germline lookup yields CDR1 MDHEN and CDR2 SYDVKM. The V end lost 5 bases, the J end lost 5 bases, and 15 bases lay between the germline ends. This CDR3 is CASSAQGLLTEAFF. The CDR3 DNA is TGTGCCAGCAGTGCACAGGGACTATTAACTGAAGCTTTCTTT.

The chain joins TRBV3-1 (or the pseudogene TRBV3-2) to TRBJ1-4; D unresolved. Germline values: CDR1 LGHDT, CDR2 YNNKEL (reference sequence). The CDR3 length is 16 residues. V was shortened by 1 base and J by 7 bases, with 16 bases between the two germline ends. Here the CDR3 DNA reads TGTGCCAGCAGCCAAGTACGGGGTCCCTCGGGTGAAAAACTGTTTTTT. This codes for CASSQVRGPSGEKLFF.